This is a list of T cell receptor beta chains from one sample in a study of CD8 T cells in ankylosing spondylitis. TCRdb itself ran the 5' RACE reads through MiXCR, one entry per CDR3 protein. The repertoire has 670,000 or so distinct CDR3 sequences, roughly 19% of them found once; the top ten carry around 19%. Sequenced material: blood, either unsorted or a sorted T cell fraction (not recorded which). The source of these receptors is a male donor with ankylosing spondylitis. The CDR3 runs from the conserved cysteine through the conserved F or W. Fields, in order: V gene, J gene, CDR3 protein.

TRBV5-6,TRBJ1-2,CASSLGGRRDAGYTF
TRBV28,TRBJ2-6,CASSLAISGANVLTF
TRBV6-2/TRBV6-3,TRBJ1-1,CASSYFGADTEAFF
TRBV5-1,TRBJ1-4,CASSLEPGAREKLFF
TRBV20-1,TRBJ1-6,CSARDQTGTVSPLHF
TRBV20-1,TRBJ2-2,CSARGSGGADWNTGELFF
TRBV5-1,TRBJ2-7,CASSFGGGYEQYF
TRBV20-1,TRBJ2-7,CSTRDRGLISDEQYF
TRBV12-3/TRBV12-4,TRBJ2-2,CASSLGQTWYTGELFF
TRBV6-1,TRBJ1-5,CASSPVTGQPQHF
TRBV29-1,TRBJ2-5,CSGKDWGRETQYF
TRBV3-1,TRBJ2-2,CASSLETYTGELFF
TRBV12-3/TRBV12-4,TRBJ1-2,CASSSLWDRGWNYGYTF
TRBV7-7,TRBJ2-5,CASSSGGPQETQYF
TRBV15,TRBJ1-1,CATARNTEAFF
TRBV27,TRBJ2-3,CASSFSGEDTQYF
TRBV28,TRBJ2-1,CASSFYGRVYEQFF
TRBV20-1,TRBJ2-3,CSAGTSGAGWTQYF
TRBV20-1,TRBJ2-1,CSATQGWSYNEQFF
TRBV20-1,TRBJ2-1,CSARYVSSYNEQFF
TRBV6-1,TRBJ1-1,CASTPRGGQGASEAFF
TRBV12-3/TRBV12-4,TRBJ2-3,CASSLVRDTDTQYF
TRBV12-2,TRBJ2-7,CASRPRDFFYEQYF
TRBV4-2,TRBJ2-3,CASSQGSGDTDTQYF
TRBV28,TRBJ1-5,CASSPFFQGKGPQHF
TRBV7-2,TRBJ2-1,CASSLSWSSYNEQFF
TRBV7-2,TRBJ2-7,CASSFFSGRAGEQYF
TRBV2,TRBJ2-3,CASSPPRAPRVDTQYF
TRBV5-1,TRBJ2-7,CASSLGTSSYEQYF
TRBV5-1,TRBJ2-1,CASSLAPSGGASEQFF
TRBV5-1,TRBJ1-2,CASSLKFGEASGYTF
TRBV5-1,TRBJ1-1,CASSLGTGMNTEAFF
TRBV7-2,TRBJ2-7,CASSPEQGPYEQYF
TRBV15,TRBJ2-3,CATSRDRGGGTDTQYF
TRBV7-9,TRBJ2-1,CASSQGGTHNEQFF